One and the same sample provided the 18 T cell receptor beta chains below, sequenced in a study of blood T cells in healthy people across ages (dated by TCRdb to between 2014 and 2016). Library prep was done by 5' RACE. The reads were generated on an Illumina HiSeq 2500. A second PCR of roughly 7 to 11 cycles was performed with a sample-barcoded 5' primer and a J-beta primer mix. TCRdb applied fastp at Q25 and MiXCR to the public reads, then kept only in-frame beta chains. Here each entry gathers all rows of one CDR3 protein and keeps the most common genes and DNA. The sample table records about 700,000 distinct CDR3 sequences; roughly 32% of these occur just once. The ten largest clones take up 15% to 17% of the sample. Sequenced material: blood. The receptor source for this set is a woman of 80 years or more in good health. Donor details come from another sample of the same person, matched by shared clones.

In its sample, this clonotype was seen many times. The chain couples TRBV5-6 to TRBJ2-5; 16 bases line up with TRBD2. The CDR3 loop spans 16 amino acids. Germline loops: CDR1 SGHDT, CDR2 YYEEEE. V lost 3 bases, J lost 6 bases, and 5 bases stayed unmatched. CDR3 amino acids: CASSSGTSGGGKTQYF. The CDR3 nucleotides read TGTGCCAGCAGCTCCGGGACTAGCGGGGGGGGAAAGACCCAGTACTTC.

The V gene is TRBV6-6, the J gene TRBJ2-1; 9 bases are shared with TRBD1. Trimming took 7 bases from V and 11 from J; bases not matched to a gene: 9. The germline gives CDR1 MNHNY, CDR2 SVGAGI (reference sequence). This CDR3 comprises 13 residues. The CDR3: CASNGQGLPKQFF. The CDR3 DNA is TGTGCCAGCAATGGACAGGGGCTCCCTAAGCAGTTCTTC.

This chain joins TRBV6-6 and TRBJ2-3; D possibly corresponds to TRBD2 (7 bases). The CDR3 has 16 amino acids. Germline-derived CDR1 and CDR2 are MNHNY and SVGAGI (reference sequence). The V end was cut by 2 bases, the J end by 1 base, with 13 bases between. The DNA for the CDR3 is TGTGCCAGCAGTTACCCAAGGGGGGGACGCACAGATACGCAGTATTTT. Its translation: CASSYPRGGRTDTQYF.

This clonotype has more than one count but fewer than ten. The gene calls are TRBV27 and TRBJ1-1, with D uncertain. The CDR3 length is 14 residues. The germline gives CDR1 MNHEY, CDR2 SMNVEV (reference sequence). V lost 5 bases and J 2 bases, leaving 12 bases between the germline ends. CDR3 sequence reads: CASSTRRINTEAFF. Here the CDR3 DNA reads TGTGCCAGCAGTACGCGGAGGATTAACACTGAAGCTTTCTTT.

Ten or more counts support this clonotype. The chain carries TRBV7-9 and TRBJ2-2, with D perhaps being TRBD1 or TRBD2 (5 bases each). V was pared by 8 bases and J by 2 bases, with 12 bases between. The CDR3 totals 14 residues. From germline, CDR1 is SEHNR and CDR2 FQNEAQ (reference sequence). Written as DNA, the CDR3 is TGTGCCAGCCATGGGACGGATAACACCGGGGAGCTGTTTTTT. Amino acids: CASHGTDNTGELFF.

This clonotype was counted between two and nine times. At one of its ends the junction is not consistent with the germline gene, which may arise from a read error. The CDR3 nucleotides are TGTGCCAGCGGCTTCCGGGACAGAGACTACGGGCAGTACTTC. It encodes CASGFRDRDYGQYF. The rearrangement uses TRBV7-2 and TRBJ2-5; 7 bases map to TRBD1. This CDR3 spans 14 amino acids. Germline V lookup: CDR1 SGHTA, CDR2 FQGNSA. Full variable domain (rest looked up from reference TRBV7-2 and TRBJ2-5): GAGVSQSPSNKVTEKGKDVELRCDPISGHTALYWYRQSLGQGLEFLIYFQGNSAPDKSGLPSDRFSAERTGGSVSTLTIQRTQQEDSAVYLCASGFRDRDYGQYFGPGTRLLVL.

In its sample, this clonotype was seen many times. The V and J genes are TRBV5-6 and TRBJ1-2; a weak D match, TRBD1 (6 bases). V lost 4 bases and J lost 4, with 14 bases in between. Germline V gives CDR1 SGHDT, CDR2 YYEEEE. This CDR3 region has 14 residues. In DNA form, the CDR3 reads TGTGCCAGCAGCACTCGGGGGCTCTCCTATGGCTACACCTTC. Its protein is CASSTRGLSYGYTF. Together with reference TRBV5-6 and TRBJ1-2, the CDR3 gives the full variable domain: DAGVTQSPTHLIKTRGQQVTLRCSPKSGHDTVSWYQQALGQGPQFIFQYYEEEERQRGNFPDRFSGHQFPNYSSELNVNALLLGDSALYLCASSTRGLSYGYTFGSGTRLTVV.

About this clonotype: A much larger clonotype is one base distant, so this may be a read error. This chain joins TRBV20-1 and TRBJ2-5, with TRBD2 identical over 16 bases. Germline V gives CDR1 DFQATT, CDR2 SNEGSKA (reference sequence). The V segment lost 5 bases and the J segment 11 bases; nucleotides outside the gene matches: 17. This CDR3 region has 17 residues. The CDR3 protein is CSASGTSGGAFDNEQYF. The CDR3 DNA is TGCAGTGCTTCCGGGACTAGCGGGGGGGCCTTCGACAATGAGCAGTACTTC.

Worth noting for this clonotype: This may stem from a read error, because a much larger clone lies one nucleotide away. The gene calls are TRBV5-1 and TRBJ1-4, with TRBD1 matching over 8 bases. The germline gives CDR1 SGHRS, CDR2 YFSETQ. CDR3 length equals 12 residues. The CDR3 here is CAGSLETGALFF. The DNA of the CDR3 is TGCGCCGGCAGCCTGGAGACAGGGGCACTGTTTTTT.

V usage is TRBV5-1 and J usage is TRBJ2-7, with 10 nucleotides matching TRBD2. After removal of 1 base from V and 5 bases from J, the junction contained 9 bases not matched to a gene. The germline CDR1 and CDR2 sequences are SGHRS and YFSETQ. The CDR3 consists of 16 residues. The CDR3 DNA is TGCGCCAGCAGCTTGATCCCTAGCGGGAGTACCAACGAGCAGTACTTC. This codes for CASSLIPSGSTNEQYF.

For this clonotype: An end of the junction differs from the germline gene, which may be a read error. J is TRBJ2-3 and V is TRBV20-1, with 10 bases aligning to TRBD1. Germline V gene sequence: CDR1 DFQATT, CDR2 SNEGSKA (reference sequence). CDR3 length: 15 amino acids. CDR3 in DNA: TGCAATGCTAGAGATTTGGGACAGGGGAGGGATACGCAGTATTTC. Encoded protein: CNARDLGQGRDTQYF.

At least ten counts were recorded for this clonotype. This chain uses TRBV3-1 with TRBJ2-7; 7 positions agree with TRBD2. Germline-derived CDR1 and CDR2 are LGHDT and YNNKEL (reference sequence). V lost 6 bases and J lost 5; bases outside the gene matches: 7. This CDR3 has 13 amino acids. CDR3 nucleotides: TGTGCCAGCAGAGAGCGGGGTTCCGACGAGCAGTACTTC. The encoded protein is CASRERGSDEQYF.

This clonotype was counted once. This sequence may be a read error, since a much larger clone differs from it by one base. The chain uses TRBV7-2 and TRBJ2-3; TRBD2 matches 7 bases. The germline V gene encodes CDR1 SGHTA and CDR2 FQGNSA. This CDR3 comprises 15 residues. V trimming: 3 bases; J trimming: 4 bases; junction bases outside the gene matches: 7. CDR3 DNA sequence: TGTGCCAGCAGCTTGCGCGGGGGTTACGCAGATACGCAGTATTTT. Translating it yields CASSLRGGYADTQYF.

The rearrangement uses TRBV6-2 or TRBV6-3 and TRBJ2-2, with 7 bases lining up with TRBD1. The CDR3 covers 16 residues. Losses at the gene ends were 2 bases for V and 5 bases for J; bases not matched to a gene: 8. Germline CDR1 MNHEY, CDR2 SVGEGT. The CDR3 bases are TGTGCCAGCAGTTACCACAGGGGAGTAATTACCGGGGAGCTGTTTTTT. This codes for CASSYHRGVITGELFF.

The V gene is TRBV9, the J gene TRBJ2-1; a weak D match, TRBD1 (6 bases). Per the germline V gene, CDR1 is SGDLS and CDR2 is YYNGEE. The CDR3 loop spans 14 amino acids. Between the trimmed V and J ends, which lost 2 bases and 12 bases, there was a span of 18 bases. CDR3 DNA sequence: TGTGCCAGCAGCGTCAGACAGGAAGGGGATGGGCAGTTCTTC. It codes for CASSVRQEGDGQFF.

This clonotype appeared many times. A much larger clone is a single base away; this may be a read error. The CDR3 bases are TGTGCCAGCAGCTTAATACCCGGCGGGGGGCATGAGCAGTACTTC. Residues: CASSLIPGGGHEQYF. The V gene is TRBV7-2, the J gene TRBJ2-5, with 8 bases identical to TRBD2. Germline assignment: CDR1 SGHTA and CDR2 FQGNSA. With 2 bases clipped from V and 11 bases from J, the junction kept 13 bases outside the gene matches. This CDR3 spans 15 amino acids.

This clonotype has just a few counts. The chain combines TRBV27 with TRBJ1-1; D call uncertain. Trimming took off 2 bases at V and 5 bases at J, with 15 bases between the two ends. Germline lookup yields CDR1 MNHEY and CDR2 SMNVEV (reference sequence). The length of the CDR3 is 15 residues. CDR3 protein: CASSLIMTRGTEAFF. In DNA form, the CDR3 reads TGTGCCAGCAGTTTAATTATGACTCGGGGTACTGAAGCTTTCTTT.

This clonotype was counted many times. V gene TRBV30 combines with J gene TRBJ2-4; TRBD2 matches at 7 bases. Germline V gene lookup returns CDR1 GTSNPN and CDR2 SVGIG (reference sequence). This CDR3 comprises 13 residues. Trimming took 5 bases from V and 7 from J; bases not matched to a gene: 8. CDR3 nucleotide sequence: TGTGCCTGGGAAGTGGGAGGGACGAACATTCAGTACTTC. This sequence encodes CAWEVGGTNIQYF.